What follows are 12 T cell receptor beta chains derived from one specimen sequenced in a study of PD-L1 blockade in urothelial cancer. TCRdb's table, derived via immunoSEQ multiplex PCR, lists solely in-frame clones and lacks some. The sample lists some 97,000 clones, 91% occurring once. Sequenced here: PBMCs, sampled around atezolizumab (anti-PD-L1) treatment. Every receptor here comes from a woman of 80 years or more with urothelial cancer.

The chain has TRBV7-9 and TRBJ2-1; tentative D call: TRBD2 (6 bases). The V end lost 3 bases, the J end lost 7 bases, and 13 bases lay between the germline ends. Per germline, CDR1 SEHNR and CDR2 FQNEAQ (reference sequence). This CDR3 is built from 14 residues. This chain's CDR3 is CASSFGGNRNEQFF. In DNA form, the CDR3 reads TGTGCCAGCAGCTTTGGCGGGAATAGGAATGAGCAGTTCTTC. The full variable domain, with the rest looked up from reference TRBV7-9 and TRBJ2-1, is DTGVSQNPRHKITKRGQNVTFRCDPISEHNRLYWYRQTLGQGPEFLTYFQNEAQLEKSRLLSDRFSAERPKGSFSTLEIQRTEQGDSAMYLCASSFGGNRNEQFFGPGTRLTVL.

The chain links TRBV5-8 to TRBJ1-5; the match to TRBD1 covers 8 bases. Trimming took 5 bases from V and 4 from J; bases not matched to a gene: 8. CDR3 size: 15 residues. The germline CDR1 and CDR2 sequences are SGHTS and YDEGEE. CDR3 sequence (DNA): TGTGCCAGCAGAGGCCAGGGGGCTTCGAATCAGCCCCAGCATTTT. It codes for CASRGQGASNQPQHF.

The CDR3 loop reads CASSPRMTSGSQSYEQYF. Written as DNA, the CDR3 is TGTGCCAGCTCCCCCCGGATGACTAGCGGGTCTCAGTCCTACGAGCAGTACTTC. The V call is TRBV18, the J call TRBJ2-7; 10 bases are shared with TRBD2. The CDR3 is made up of 18 amino acids. Germline CDR1 is KGHSH and CDR2 is LQKENI. The V gene end was trimmed by 6 bases and the J gene end by 1 base; junction bases not matched to a gene: 15.

This clone showed up just a few times. V usage is TRBV18 and J usage is TRBJ1-2; a weak D match, TRBD1 (5 bases). This CDR3 contains 15 residues. Looked up from germline, CDR1 is KGHSH and CDR2 is LQKENI. V was pared by 0 bases and J by 6 bases, with 14 bases between. The CDR3 coding sequence is TGTGCCAGCTCACCACCTCAAAGGCAGGGCGATGGCTACACCTTC. Protein product: CASSPPQRQGDGYTF.

The rearrangement uses TRBV28 and TRBJ2-5; 9 bases align to TRBD1. Trimming took 3 bases from V and 1 from J; bases not matched to a gene: 12. This CDR3 is 18 amino acids long. The V gene's germline CDR1 is MDHEN and CDR2 SYDVKM. This CDR3 is CASSFISGTGPFQETQYF. The CDR3 nucleotides are TGTGCCAGCAGTTTCATAAGCGGGACAGGGCCTTTCCAAGAGACCCAGTACTTC.

The chain joins TRBV7-2 to TRBJ2-2; TRBD2 matches 7 bases. CDR1 and CDR2 from the germline V gene are SGHTA and FQGNSA. Trimming at V came to 5 bases and at J to 0 bases, leaving 3 bases not matched to a gene. CDR3 size: 15 residues. The CDR3 nucleotides are TGTGCCAGCAGCGGGACTAATACGAACACCGGGGAGCTGTTTTTT. This gives the protein CASSGTNTNTGELFF.

The chain recombines TRBV7-3 with TRBJ2-3; TRBD2 matches at 9 bases. V gave up 4 bases and J gave up 1 base; unmatched junction bases: 3. The germline V gene encodes CDR1 SGHTA and CDR2 FQGTGA. The CDR3 extends over 15 amino acids. CDR3 residues: CASSSLAGGTDTQYF. The CDR3 bases are TGTGCCAGCAGCTCTTTAGCGGGAGGCACAGATACGCAGTATTTT.

The rearrangement uses TRBV2 and TRBJ1-1; TRBD1 matches 7 bases. V lost 6 bases, J lost 1 base, and 2 bases stayed unmatched. Germline assignment: CDR1 SNHLY and CDR2 FYNNEI. The CDR3 extends over 13 amino acids. The CDR3 sequence is CASRGTENTEAFF. In DNA, the CDR3 is TGTGCCAGCAGGGGGACAGAGAACACTGAAGCTTTCTTT.

Points on this clone: This specimen includes other DNA sequences encoding the same CDR3. The V and J genes are TRBV9 and TRBJ2-7; 8 nucleotides align to TRBD1. Trimming took 2 bases from V and 2 from J; bases not matched to a gene: 3. The CDR3 is made up of 14 amino acids. Germline assignment: CDR1 SGDLS and CDR2 YYNGEE. The CDR3 spells CASSVGTGPYEQYF. The CDR3 coding sequence is TGTGCCAGCAGCGTGGGGACAGGCCCCTACGAGCAGTACTTC.

The chain links TRBV9 to TRBJ2-5, with 12 positions matching TRBD2. V was pared by 4 bases and J by 1 base, with 2 bases of the junction left unmatched. Germline V gene data show CDR1 as SGDLS and CDR2 as YYNGEE. The CDR3 has 15 residues. The CDR3 loop reads CASSPLAGGQETQYF. The CDR3, as DNA: TGTGCCAGCAGCCCACTAGCGGGGGGCCAAGAGACCCAGTACTTC.

V is TRBV7-2 and J is TRBJ1-5; tentatively, D is TRBD1 (6 bases). The germline gives CDR1 SGHTA, CDR2 FQGNSA. The CDR3 has 13 residues. Trimming left V 5 bases short and J 7 bases short, with 12 bases between. The CDR3 coding sequence is TGTGCCAGCAGCCCAGGACAGTTCCAGCCCCAGCATTTT. Residues: CASSPGQFQPQHF.

V usage is TRBV7-2 and J usage is TRBJ2-2; 9 bases map to TRBD1. The CDR3 consists of 16 residues. Germline CDR1 and CDR2: SGHTA and FQGNSA. V lost 5 bases to trimming and J lost 3 bases; unmatched junction nucleotides: 7. The CDR3 region has the DNA TGTGCCAGCAGCAAACAGGGGGCTGGGGACACCGGGGAGCTGTTTTTT. Amino acids: CASSKQGAGDTGELFF.